These 27 T cell receptor beta chains were all obtained from the same sample, sequenced in a study of T-cell reconstitution after alpha-beta-depleted transplantation in children. Using unique molecular identifiers, the investigators prepared the TCRbeta library. TCRdb recomputed calls from the PCR reads with MiXCR, one row per CDR3 protein. The sample has some 290,000 distinct CDR3 sequences, 20% to 30% seen once; the top ten hold approximately 11%. The source material was PBMCs, mostly from graft donor cells, sampled 180 days after TCRalphabeta/CD19-depleted stem cell transplant. The receptors originated from a male patient between 5 and 17 years old who had a stem cell transplant for acute lymphoblastic leukemia, so the T cells may come from the graft donor.

The chain joins TRBV5-5 to TRBJ2-7; TRBD2 matches 10 bases. There are 17 residues in the CDR3. V trimming: 4 bases; J trimming: 0 bases; junction bases outside the gene matches: 10. Germline loops: CDR1 SGHKS, CDR2 YYEKEE (reference sequence). CDR3 sequence (DNA): TGTGCCAGCAGCCCGCATCCGGGACTAGCGATCTCCTACGAGCAGTACTTC. Amino acid sequence: CASSPHPGLAISYEQYF. The variable domain in full, with the rest retrieved from reference TRBV5-5 and TRBJ2-7, is DAGVTQSPTHLIKTRGQQVTLRCSPISGHKSVSWYQQVLGQGPQFIFQYYEKEERGRGNFPDRFSARQFPNYSSELNVNALLLGDSALYLCASSPHPGLAISYEQYFGPGTRLTVT.

This clonotype turned up a few times. V gene TRBV20-1 combines with J gene TRBJ1-1; D might be TRBD1 (6 bases). This CDR3 comprises 12 residues. CDR1 DFQATT and CDR2 SNEGSKA come from the germline V gene (reference sequence). V was pared by 6 bases and J by 0 bases, with 8 bases between. CDR3 sequence: CSANRVNTEAFF. CDR3 nucleotide sequence: TGCAGTGCCAACAGGGTGAACACTGAAGCTTTCTTT.

This clonotype has more than one count but fewer than ten. The rearrangement uses TRBV4-2 and TRBJ2-1; 11 bases align to TRBD2. The CDR3 length is 18 residues. V lost 2 bases, J lost 0 bases, and 6 bases stayed unmatched. From germline, CDR1 is LGHNA and CDR2 YNFKEQ. For the CDR3, the DNA is TGTGCCAGCAGCCAACAGGGTACTAGCGGGAGCTCCTACAATGAGCAGTTCTTC. This gives the protein CASSQQGTSGSSYNEQFF.

The J gene is TRBJ2-5, the V gene TRBV7-9; 9 nucleotides agree with TRBD2. This CDR3 region has 15 residues. Trimming took 2 bases from V and 3 from J; bases not matched to a gene: 4. CDR1 and CDR2 from the germline V gene are SEHNR and FQNEAQ (reference sequence). The CDR3 here is CASSLRLAVEETQYF. In DNA, the CDR3 is TGTGCCAGCAGCTTACGACTAGCGGTCGAAGAGACCCAGTACTTC.

This clonotype came up a few times. The chain couples TRBV10-2 to TRBJ2-3; D uncertain. With 2 bases removed from V and 6 bases from J, the gap between germline ends came to 15 bases. The CDR3 has 15 residues. Germline lookup yields CDR1 WSHSY and CDR2 SAAADI. The CDR3 is CASSENAQLYDTQYF. In nucleotides, the CDR3 is TGCGCCAGCAGTGAGAACGCTCAATTGTACGATACGCAGTATTTT.

This clonotype was found a few times. The conserved closing phenylalanine or tryptophan is absent in this CDR3, likely reflecting a read error. It is unclear where the CDR3 begins or ends on the DNA, so no DNA is shown, and the CDR3 is as TCRdb lists it. The CDR3 loop reads CASSYRTGGEGWS. The chain joins TRBV6-6 to TRBJ1-2; the table's D call TRBD1 went unverified against the DNA. The CDR3 region is 13 residues in length, termini included. Germline-derived CDR1 and CDR2 are MNHNY and SVGAGI (reference sequence).

This clonotype occurred many times. The chain uses TRBV10-3 and TRBJ2-7, with unresolved D. Germline assignment: CDR1 ENHRY and CDR2 SYGVKD. The ends were cut back, 0 bases at V and 2 bases at J, with 8 bases in the middle. This CDR3 is built from 14 residues. The CDR3, as DNA: TGTGCCATCAGTGAGTCGCGACTCGCCTACGAGCAGTACTTC. Translated, it gives CAISESRLAYEQYF.

This chain links TRBV24-1 with TRBJ2-7; 8 nucleotides line up with TRBD1. J lost 2 bases, V lost 4 bases, and 9 bases had no gene match. The V gene's germline CDR1 is KGHDR and CDR2 SFDVKD. This CDR3 contains 16 residues. CDR3 DNA sequence: TGTGCCACCAGTGACCGCCGGGACAGGTCTCCCTACGAGCAGTACTTC. It is translated as CATSDRRDRSPYEQYF.

This clonotype was observed a handful of times. The chain uses TRBV30 and TRBJ1-6; TRBD1 matches 8 bases. From germline, CDR1 is GTSNPN and CDR2 SVGIG (reference sequence). Trimming cost V 0 bases and J 10 bases; bases outside gene matches: 8. CDR3 length: 15 amino acids. CDR3 in amino acids: CAWSVLGQGRSPLHF. The CDR3 coding sequence is TGTGCCTGGAGTGTACTCGGACAGGGTCGATCACCCCTCCACTTT.

The V and J genes are TRBV29-1 and TRBJ1-2; 8 bases fit TRBD1. Trimming removed 4 bases from V and 4 bases from J; junction bases left unmatched: 17. The length of the CDR3 is 17 residues. Germline V CDR1 and CDR2: SQVTM, ANQGSEA. DNA for the CDR3: TGCAGCGTTGGCAGCCGGGACAGGCGTCTCGTCTTCTATGGCTACACCTTC. This encodes CSVGSRDRRLVFYGYTF.

The chain recombines TRBV4-1 with TRBJ2-4; D possibly corresponds to TRBD1 (7 bases). CDR1 is MGHRA, CDR2 YSYEKL, per germline. The CDR3 totals 19 residues. Trimming took 4 bases from V and 0 from J, leaving 22 bases between them. The CDR3 coding sequence is TGCGCCAGCAGCCCATGGAGGGGGCCCTTAACGTTAGCCAAAAACATTCAGTACTTC. It encodes CASSPWRGPLTLAKNIQYF.

V and J are TRBV11-1 and TRBJ2-2, with D unresolved. Trimming took off 1 base at V and 0 bases at J, with 15 bases between the two ends. The CDR3 is 18 amino acids. Germline V lookup: CDR1 SGHAT, CDR2 FQDESV (reference sequence). In DNA form, the CDR3 reads TGTGCCAGCAGCTTAGAGAGGAAATCGGGTACGAACACCGGGGAGCTGTTTTTT. This codes for CASSLERKSGTNTGELFF.

This clonotype was observed a handful of times. The rearrangement links TRBV5-6 to TRBJ1-4; 12 positions match TRBD1. This CDR3 is 15 amino acids long. V lost 1 base, J lost 10 bases, and 5 bases stayed unmatched. Germline lookup yields CDR1 SGHDT and CDR2 YYEEEE. CDR3 in amino acids: CASSLTGTGGGKLFF. The CDR3 nucleotides read TGTGCCAGCAGCTTGACAGGGACAGGGGGCGGAAAACTGTTTTTT.

This clonotype showed up just a few times. This chain uses TRBV18 with TRBJ2-3; perhaps TRBD2 as D (6 bases). V lost 2 bases to trimming and J lost 0 bases, with 9 bases between them. The V gene's germline CDR1 is KGHSH and CDR2 LQKENI. This CDR3 region has 15 residues. The CDR3 region has the DNA TGTGCCAGCTCACCATTAGCGGAAAGCACAGATACGCAGTATTTT. It translates to CASSPLAESTDTQYF.

The chain uses TRBV28 and TRBJ1-5; D is possibly TRBD1 (5 bases). The CDR3 has 14 amino acids. Germline CDR1 is MDHEN and CDR2 is SYDVKM. V was trimmed by 5 bases and J by 3 bases, leaving 11 bases between them. This CDR3 is CASSPQGPNQPQHF. The CDR3 coding sequence is TGTGCCAGCAGTCCCCAGGGACCCAATCAGCCCCAGCATTTT.

The table lists this clonotype with a few counts. The rearrangement uses TRBV4-3 and TRBJ2-3; 9 bases match TRBD2. Germline-derived CDR1 and CDR2 are LGHNA and YSLEER. This CDR3 spans 16 amino acids. J lost 4 bases, V lost 0 bases, and 5 bases had no gene match. The CDR3 nucleotides are TGCGCCAGCAGCCAAGAGTATAGCGGGGGCTCAGATACGCAGTATTTT. Its translation: CASSQEYSGGSDTQYF.

The rearrangement uses TRBV12-3 or TRBV12-4 and TRBJ2-7; D is tentatively TRBD1 or TRBD2 (5 bases each). Trimming removed 6 bases at V and 2 bases at J, with 17 bases between. The CDR3 spans 15 residues. The CDR3 region has the DNA TGTGCCAGCAGGAGGGGCCTACGATCTGCCTACGAGCAGTACTTC. It yields the protein CASRRGLRSAYEQYF.

The chain joins TRBV18 to TRBJ2-7; 10 nucleotides agree with TRBD2. The CDR3 is 15 residues long. J lost 3 bases, V lost 0 bases, and 2 bases had no gene match. Germline CDR1 reads KGHSH; CDR2 reads LQKENI. In nucleotides, the CDR3 is TGTGCCAGCTCACCACCCACTAGCGGGGTCTACGAGCAGTACTTC. Translation gives CASSPPTSGVYEQYF.

J is TRBJ2-3 and V is TRBV12-5; 14 bases map to TRBD2. CDR1 is LGHNT, CDR2 FRNRAP, per germline. CDR3 length equals 16 residues. V lost 4 bases to trimming and J lost 6 bases; unmatched junction nucleotides: 6. Written as DNA, the CDR3 is TGTGCTAGTGGTTCGGGACTAGCGGGAGTTGGTGATACGCAGTATTTT. This gives the protein CASGSGLAGVGDTQYF.

This clonotype was recorded a few times. This sequence joins TRBV7-8 and TRBJ2-7; D is unclear. The CDR3 is made up of 15 amino acids. The V and J ends lost 5 bases and 2 bases respectively, with 16 bases between them. Germline V gene data show CDR1 as SGHVS and CDR2 as FQNEAQ. The CDR3 reads CASSRPTGGTYEQYF. The CDR3 DNA sequence: TGTGCCAGCAGCAGACCTACCGGTGGAACCTACGAGCAGTACTTC.

The gene calls are TRBV9 and TRBJ2-1, with TRBD1 matching over 9 bases. With V trimmed by 1 base and J by 5 bases, 13 bases remained unmatched. Germline V gives CDR1 SGDLS, CDR2 YYNGEE. This CDR3 is 18 amino acids long. The CDR3 nucleotides are TGTGCCAGCAGCGTACGGCCGGGACAGGGACTCGCAAACAATGAGCAGTTCTTC. Its translation: CASSVRPGQGLANNEQFF.

The chain recombines TRBV5-1 with TRBJ2-7, with TRBD1 matching 7 bases. The V gene's germline CDR1 is SGHRS and CDR2 YFSETQ. V shed 1 base and J 2 bases; nucleotides not matched to a gene: 12. The CDR3 runs 17 residues. CDR3 DNA: TGCGCCAGCAGCTTGTGGGACAGACCTCTCCTCACCTACGAGCAGTACTTC. Translating it yields CASSLWDRPLLTYEQYF.

This clonotype has just a few counts. V and J are TRBV12-3 or TRBV12-4 and TRBJ2-1; 8 nucleotides match TRBD2. V trimming: 8 bases; J trimming: 8 bases; junction bases outside the gene matches: 14. This CDR3 is 15 amino acids long. The CDR3 loop reads CASCEGAGVCDEQFF. CDR3 DNA sequence: TGTGCCAGCTGTGAAGGAGCGGGAGTCTGCGATGAGCAGTTCTTC.

This clonotype was observed a handful of times. The V and J genes are TRBV7-7 and TRBJ2-5; TRBD2 agrees at 15 bases. The trim removed 1 base at V and 7 bases at J, leaving 1 base unmatched. Germline loops: CDR1 SSHAT, CDR2 FNYEAQ (reference sequence). This CDR3 has 15 amino acids. The CDR3 loop reads CASSLGTSGRATQYF. For the CDR3, the DNA is TGTGCCAGCAGCTTAGGGACTAGCGGGAGGGCGACCCAGTACTTC.

This clonotype was seen a handful of times. V usage is TRBV7-6 and J usage is TRBJ2-7; possibly TRBD1 for D (6 bases). Trimming pared 1 base from V and 5 bases from J, leaving 6 bases between. There are 12 residues in the CDR3. The germline V gene encodes CDR1 SGHVS and CDR2 FNYEAQ. CDR3 protein: CASSLEGDEQYF. The CDR3 nucleotides are TGTGCCAGCAGCTTAGAGGGGGACGAGCAGTACTTC.

V usage is TRBV6-5 and J usage is TRBJ2-1; D is unresolved. CDR3 size: 17 residues. Trimming stripped 1 base from V and 5 bases from J, with 18 bases between. Germline V gene sequence: CDR1 MNHEY, CDR2 SVGAGI. CDR3 nucleotide sequence: TGTGCCAGCAGTTACTATCCGCGCCACCCTTATAACAATGAGCAGTTCTTC. Translation gives CASSYYPRHPYNNEQFF.

This chain connects TRBV5-1 to TRBJ1-4; D may be TRBD1 (6 bases). This CDR3 region has 15 residues. Germline V gives CDR1 SGHRS, CDR2 YFSETQ. V shed 0 bases and J shed 7 bases, with 13 bases lying between them. The CDR3 DNA reads TGCGCCAGCAGCTTGGCACAGGGATATTCTGAAAAACTGTTTTTT. Residues: CASSLAQGYSEKLFF.